One sample yielded the 12 T cell receptor beta chains listed below, sequenced in a study of T-cell memory formation after mild COVID-19. In TCRdb, the 5' RACE reads were re-called with MiXCR into one record per CDR3 protein. In the table there are under 550,000 distinct CDR3 sequences, 15% to 20% of which are singletons. Sequencing used PBMCs or a T cell subset sorted from them (not recorded which). Source of these receptors: an adult woman who had mild COVID-19 (a few samples of this study predate the infection). Cell type and time point are not known.

The chain employs TRBV29-1 and TRBJ2-1; TRBD2 matches 10 bases. Trimming took 4 bases from V and 4 from J; bases not matched to a gene: 4. CDR3 length: 14 residues. From germline, CDR1 is SQVTM and CDR2 ANQGSEA. CDR3 in amino acids: CSVGTSGSYNEQFF. CDR3 DNA sequence: TGCAGCGTTGGGACTAGCGGATCTTACAATGAGCAGTTCTTC.

At least ten counts were recorded for this clonotype. This sequence joins TRBV4-2 and TRBJ2-5, with TRBD2 as a possible D gene (5 bases). This CDR3 spans 13 amino acids. Germline V lookup: CDR1 LGHNA, CDR2 YNFKEQ. Trimming took 4 bases from V and 2 from J, leaving 8 bases between them. DNA of the CDR3: TGTGCCAGCAGCCCGACGGGGCAAGAGACCCAGTACTTC. It translates to CASSPTGQETQYF.

In this sample, this clonotype turned up a few times. This chain uses TRBV6-5 with TRBJ2-3; D unclear. Germline assignment: CDR1 MNHEY and CDR2 SVGAGI. The CDR3 consists of 13 residues. Trimming pared 6 bases from V and 2 bases from J, leaving 9 bases between. The CDR3 loop reads CASSHRSTDTQYF. The CDR3 nucleotides are TGTGCCAGCAGCCACCGATCCACAGATACGCAGTATTTT.

This chain connects TRBV6-1 to TRBJ2-7; a weak D match, TRBD2 (6 bases). The CDR3 runs to 15 residues. Between the trimmed V and J ends, which lost 6 bases and 0 bases, there was a span of 15 bases. Germline V gene lookup returns CDR1 MNHNS and CDR2 SASEGT. CDR3 DNA sequence: TGTGCCAGCAGAGGCTCGGAGGGGAGCTCCTACGAGCAGTACTTC. Protein: CASRGSEGSSYEQYF.

This clonotype was recorded a few times. The V gene is TRBV6-1, the J gene TRBJ1-1; a possible D gene is TRBD1 (6 bases). Germline V gene lookup returns CDR1 MNHNS and CDR2 SASEGT. CDR3 length equals 13 residues. V was pared by 6 bases and J by 3 bases, with 11 bases between. The CDR3 region is CASSRGSDTEAFF. CDR3 sequence (DNA): TGTGCCAGCAGCAGGGGTTCGGACACTGAAGCTTTCTTT.

This clonotype has a handful of counts. The chain combines TRBV4-2 with TRBJ2-7, with D perhaps TRBD2 (5 bases). Deletions cut 0 bases from V and 2 bases from J, with 17 bases between. There are 17 residues in the CDR3. Germline CDR1 LGHNA, CDR2 YNFKEQ. The CDR3 DNA is TGTGCCAGCAGCCAAGAGAGCGGAGACCTCCTCACCTACGAGCAGTACTTC. Its translation: CASSQESGDLLTYEQYF.

V gene TRBV4-1 combines with J gene TRBJ1-2; D ambiguous. Germline assignment: CDR1 MGHRA and CDR2 YSYEKL. V lost 0 bases to trimming and J lost 8 bases, with 16 bases between them. The CDR3 length is 15 residues. CDR3 DNA: TGCGCCAGCAGCCAAGATATACAGTCGAAGTGGGGCTACACCTTC. This encodes CASSQDIQSKWGYTF.

This clonotype was seen many times. V gene TRBV12-3 or TRBV12-4 combines with J gene TRBJ1-6; D may be TRBD1 (5 bases). The CDR3 has 13 amino acids. The V and J ends lost 1 base and 7 bases respectively, with 5 bases between them. The CDR3 protein is CASSLGGNSPLHF. CDR3 sequence (DNA): TGTGCCAGCAGTTTAGGGGGCAATTCACCCCTCCACTTT.

This clonotype has just a few counts. V usage is TRBV5-4 and J usage is TRBJ2-3, with TRBD2 matching 10 bases. Germline CDR1 is SGHNT and CDR2 is YYREEE (reference sequence). The CDR3 has 16 amino acids. Trimming cost V 4 bases and J 3 bases; bases outside gene matches: 8. The DNA for the CDR3 is TGTGCCAGCAGCCCCCAATTAGCGGGAGGAACAGATACGCAGTATTTT. Translation gives CASSPQLAGGTDTQYF.

The chain recombines TRBV9 with TRBJ2-7; 8 bases fit TRBD2. The V gene end was trimmed by 0 bases and the J gene end by 4 bases; junction bases not matched to a gene: 6. The CDR3 sequence is 15 residues long. CDR1 is SGDLS, CDR2 YYNGEE, per germline. This CDR3 is CASSVGPGGFYEQYF. Written as DNA, the CDR3 is TGTGCCAGCAGCGTAGGTCCGGGAGGGTTTTACGAGCAGTACTTC.

This clonotype showed up just a few times. CDR3 nucleotides: TGTGCCAGACTAAGAACTAGCGGGAGTGTCTACGAGCAGTACTTC. This codes for CARLRTSGSVYEQYF. The rearrangement joins TRBV19 to TRBJ2-7; 11 bases line up with TRBD2. The CDR3 consists of 15 residues. Germline CDR1 reads LNHDA; CDR2 reads SQIVND (reference sequence). V shed 9 bases, J shed 3 bases, and the junction held 10 bases outside the gene matches.

There are a few counts of this clonotype. CDR3 nucleotide sequence: TGTGCCAGCAGATTTGGACAGGCCGAGCAGTACTTC. It translates to CASRFGQAEQYF. The J gene is TRBJ2-7, the V gene TRBV6-5; 7 bases line up with TRBD1. The V gene's germline CDR1 is MNHEY and CDR2 SVGAGI. The V and J ends lost 6 bases and 6 bases, in that order; junction bases with no gene match: 5. This CDR3 is 12 amino acids long.